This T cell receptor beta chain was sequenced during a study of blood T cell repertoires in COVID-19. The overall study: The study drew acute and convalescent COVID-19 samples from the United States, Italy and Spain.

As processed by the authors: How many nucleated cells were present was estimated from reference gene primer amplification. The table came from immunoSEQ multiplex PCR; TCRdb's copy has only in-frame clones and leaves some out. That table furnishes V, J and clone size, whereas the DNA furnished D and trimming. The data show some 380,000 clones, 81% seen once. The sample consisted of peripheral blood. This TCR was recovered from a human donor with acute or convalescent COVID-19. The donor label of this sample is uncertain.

The CDR3 loop is CASSPTPGQGRYGYTF. The CDR3 DNA is TGTGCCAGCAGCCCTACCCCGGGACAGGGTCGCTATGGCTACACCTTC. This chain links TRBV27 with TRBJ1-2, with TRBD1 matching over 9 bases. Germline values: CDR1 MNHEY, CDR2 SMNVEV (reference sequence). This CDR3 has 16 amino acids. V shed 6 bases and J 4 bases; nucleotides not matched to a gene: 12.